The 4 T cell receptor beta chains listed next were all sequenced from one sample in a study of cytomegalovirus exposure and HLA in healthy donors (dated by TCRdb to about 2017). The library relied on the immunoSEQ multiplex PCR assay. The multiplex PCR relied on a mix of 60 forward primers for TCR Vbeta segments and 13 reverse primers for TCR Jbeta segments. TCRdb holds this immuneACCESS table with in-frame rearrangements only. Some clones are missing; in checked studies, unresolved V genes explain under half, and the rest has no known cause. This sample has 200,000 or so clones in its table, and about 79% of those were observed once. The ten largest clones add up to 0.098% of the sample. Specimen: PBMCs. These receptors came from a boy aged 2 to 9 in good health and CMV-seronegative.

The chain combines TRBV10-3 with TRBJ2-3; unclear D gene. Germline loops: CDR1 ENHRY, CDR2 SYGVKD. The ends were cut back, 6 bases at V and 0 bases at J, with 4 bases in the middle. This CDR3 contains 12 residues. CDR3 coding DNA: TGTGCCATCAGGGCTAGCACAGATACGCAGTATTTT. Its protein product is CAIRASTDTQYF.

The chain is built from TRBV19 and TRBJ2-1; D possibly corresponds to TRBD1 (6 bases). Germline lookup yields CDR1 LNHDA and CDR2 SQIVND (reference sequence). Trimming removed 5 bases from V and 6 bases from J, with 26 bases in between. The length of the CDR3 is 18 residues. As DNA, the CDR3 is TGTGCCAGTAGTTCCCTTCGGGACAATTATAGGGTCAGCAATGAGCAGTTCTTC. Translating gives CASSSLRDNYRVSNEQFF.

This chain connects TRBV7-3 to TRBJ2-2, with a possible D match to TRBD1 (6 bases). V was clipped by 0 bases and J by 1 base, with 6 bases between them. CDR1 SGHTA and CDR2 FQGTGA come from the germline V gene. The CDR3 is 15 residues long. For the CDR3, the DNA is TGTGCCAGCAGCTTAACGGGACAGAACACCGGGGAGCTGTTTTTT. Its translation: CASSLTGQNTGELFF. Full variable domain (remainder filled in from reference TRBV7-3 and TRBJ2-2): GAGVSQTPSNKVTEKGKYVELRCDPISGHTALYWYRQSLGQGPEFLIYFQGTGAADDSGLPNDRFFAVRPEGSVSTLKIQRTERGDSAVYLCASSLTGQNTGELFFGEGSRLTVL.

V usage is TRBV11-2 and J usage is TRBJ1-2; no definite D call. Germline CDR1 SGHAT, CDR2 FQNNGV. The CDR3 runs 18 residues. The V end was cut by 5 bases, the J end by 0 bases, with 22 bases between. This CDR3 is CASSPHRAGWGANYGYTF. CDR3 in DNA: TGTGCCAGCAGCCCACACCGGGCGGGGTGGGGAGCTAACTATGGCTACACCTTC. The full variable domain, rest sourced from reference TRBV11-2 and TRBJ1-2, is EAGVAQSPRYKIIEKRQSVAFWCNPISGHATLYWYQQILGQGPKLLIQFQNNGVVDDSQLPKDRFSAERLKGVDSTLKIQPAKLEDSAVYLCASSPHRAGWGANYGYTFGSGTRLTVV.